The clone carrying this TCR beta chain showed up just once. Its specificity is not known. The sample belongs to a study of long-term antiretroviral therapy in people with HIV. Study-wide findings and caveats: Spans of CDR3 length were tighter for HIV repertoires than for controls. Clonal populations expanded prior to ART predominated within the repertoire at all time points. Following ART, diversity rose but still fell short of transplant donor controls.

Running of the v3.0 immunoSEQ assay took place at survey level. The study targeted roughly 35,000-55,000 T-cell genomes per sample in sequencing. Clones were sequenced by immunoSEQ multiplex PCR, and TCRdb holds only the in-frame ones, with some missing. The table records about 43,000 clones, around nine tenths of them present only once. Sample: unsorted PBMCs, taken 0.1 years before starting antiretroviral therapy. The TCR originated in a woman between 50 and 59 years old with HIV.

CDR3 loop: CASSVVGGAGTEAFF. The CDR3 DNA follows: TGTGCCAGCAGCGTAGTCGGGGGGGCCGGCACTGAAGCTTTCTTT. The V and J genes are TRBV9 and TRBJ1-1, with D possibly TRBD1 on 6 matching bases. This CDR3 contains 15 residues. Germline lookup yields CDR1 SGDLS and CDR2 YYNGEE. Trimming stripped 0 bases from V and 4 bases from J, with 13 bases between. Variable domain in full (rest from reference TRBV9 and TRBJ1-1): DSGVTQTPKHLITATGQRVTLRCSPRSGDLSVYWYQQSLDQGLQFLIQYYNGEERAKGNILERFSAQQFPDLHSELNLSSLELGDSALYFCASSVVGGAGTEAFFGQGTRLTVV.